One and the same sample provided the 12 T cell receptor beta chains below, sequenced in a study of blood T cells in healthy people across ages. Through a sample-barcoded 5' primer and a J-beta primer mix, a second PCR was run for about 7 to 12 cycles. One entry per CDR3 protein results from TCRdb running MiXCR on the 5' RACE reads. The sample records around 800,000 distinct CDR3 sequences, 46% being singletons. Sequencing used blood. The receptors come from a man at least 80 years old in good health.

This clonotype occurred a few times. The junction departs from the called germline gene at one end, perhaps through a read error. The chain carries TRBV5-1 and TRBJ2-7, with D unresolved. CDR3 size: 14 residues. Germline lookup yields CDR1 SGHRS and CDR2 YFSETQ. CDR3 DNA: TGCGCCAGCAGCCCGACCACAGCGTCCTGCGAGCAGTACTTC. It yields the protein CASSPTTASCEQYF.

CDR3 sequence reads: CATSLPGTGGYEQYF. The DNA of the CDR3 is TGTGCCACCAGCCTCCCGGGGACAGGGGGCTACGAGCAGTACTTC. The chain employs TRBV28 and TRBJ2-7, with 11 bases aligning to TRBD1. Germline lookup yields CDR1 MDHEN and CDR2 SYDVKM. CDR3 length: 15 residues. V shed 10 bases, J shed 3 bases, and the junction held 11 bases outside the gene matches.

The rearrangement uses TRBV20-1 and TRBJ2-2; 7 bases match TRBD2. Germline V gene data show CDR1 as DFQATT and CDR2 as SNEGSKA (reference sequence). CDR3 size: 16 residues. V lost 6 bases and J lost 5; bases outside the gene matches: 15. Here the CDR3 DNA reads TGCAGTGCCCTACCCGGGGAGGGCCCGGGAACCGGGGAGCTGTTTTTT. Its translation: CSALPGEGPGTGELFF.

The chain links TRBV20-1 to TRBJ2-5; possibly TRBD2 for D (6 bases). V gave up 6 bases and J gave up 11 bases, with 22 bases separating them. CDR3 length equals 13 residues. Germline CDR1 DFQATT, CDR2 SNEGSKA (reference sequence). CDR3 region: CSASKTRSNEQYF. The CDR3 coding sequence is TGCAGTGCCTCCAAGACTAGGTCGAATGAGCAGTACTTC.

This clonotype was detected only a few times. V gene TRBV20-1 combines with J gene TRBJ2-7, with no clear D. Deletions cut 7 bases from V and 0 bases from J, with 13 bases between. Per germline, CDR1 DFQATT and CDR2 SNEGSKA (reference sequence). CDR3 length: 13 residues. CDR3 sequence reads: CSVSRRTSYEQYF. The CDR3 bases are TGCAGTGTGTCCAGGCGCACCTCCTACGAGCAGTACTTC.

The chain combines TRBV5-6 with TRBJ2-1, with 9 bases fitting TRBD1. The V segment lost 7 bases and the J segment 7 bases; nucleotides outside the gene matches: 6. In germline, CDR1 is SGHDT, CDR2 YYEEEE. The CDR3 is 13 residues long. In nucleotides, the CDR3 is TGTGCCAGCGAGGGACAGGGTCGAAATGAGCAGTTCTTC. This translates into CASEGQGRNEQFF.

This clonotype was detected a few times. The CDR3 sequence is CASSPYTGPSYEQYF. As DNA, the CDR3 is TGTGCCAGCAGCCCCTATACAGGGCCATCCTACGAGCAGTACTTC. V usage is TRBV27 and J usage is TRBJ2-7; D may be TRBD1 (6 bases). Germline values: CDR1 MNHEY, CDR2 SMNVEV (reference sequence). The CDR3 totals 15 residues. V lost 6 bases and J lost 1, with 16 bases in between.

The chain links TRBV25-1 to TRBJ2-2; TRBD1 matches 8 bases. The CDR3 runs to 14 residues. The germline CDR1 and CDR2 sequences are MGHDK and SYGVNS. V lost 7 bases to trimming and J lost 7 bases; unmatched junction nucleotides: 8. CDR3 nucleotide sequence: TGTGCCAGCAAACGGCAGGGGGCAATCGGGGAGCTGTTTTTT. Translating it yields CASKRQGAIGELFF.

The V call is TRBV7-2, the J call TRBJ1-1; 8 bases line up with TRBD1. The ends lost 3 bases at V and 0 bases at J; junction bases unmatched: 9. Germline loops: CDR1 SGHTA, CDR2 FQGNSA. The CDR3 sequence is 17 residues long. The CDR3 spells CASSFLYRQGMNTEAFF. The CDR3, as DNA: TGTGCCAGCAGCTTTTTATATCGACAGGGGATGAACACTGAAGCTTTCTTT.

This rearrangement joins TRBV12-3 or TRBV12-4 to TRBJ2-5; TRBD1 aligns across 7 bases. The DNA end is more similar to TRBJ2-7, so the J call may be wrong. The CDR3 runs 14 residues. The CDR3: CASSRGDSAYEQYF. The CDR3, as DNA: TGTGCCAGCAGTCGAGGGGACAGCGCCTACGAGCAGTACTTC.

This clonotype was recorded at least ten times. This chain links TRBV27 with TRBJ2-7, with 9 bases lining up with TRBD1. This CDR3 has 15 residues. Germline CDR1 reads MNHEY; CDR2 reads SMNVEV (reference sequence). J lost 2 bases, V lost 5 bases, and 7 bases had no gene match. CDR3 sequence reads: CASSRGQGYPYEQYF. As DNA, the CDR3 is TGTGCCAGCAGTAGAGGACAGGGGTATCCCTACGAGCAGTACTTC.

This clonotype was recorded a few times. The rearrangement links TRBV27 to TRBJ1-1; 8 bases fit TRBD1. The CDR3 extends over 16 amino acids. The ends lost 4 bases at V and 4 bases at J; junction bases unmatched: 11. The germline gives CDR1 MNHEY, CDR2 SMNVEV (reference sequence). The CDR3 region has the DNA TGTGCCAGCAGTTCGGACAGGGTTGCCCGTAGCACTGAAGCTTTCTTT. This translates into CASSSDRVARSTEAFF.